The TCR gamma chain under discussion was sequenced for a study of gamma delta lymphoproliferative disorders and STAT genes (dated by TCRdb to 2016 to 2018). Context from the whole study: Of the 9 Tgammadelta LGLL patients who were sequenced, 4 had symptomatic disease and 5 followed an indolent course. The LymphoTrack Dx TCRG Assay was used to build gamma-chain libraries from a minimum of 50 ng of genomic DNA. Delta-chain libraries followed the EuroClonality-NGS working group standard operating procedure, because no corresponding Invivoscribe delta assay was available. The study profiled TCR gamma and delta CDR3 repertoires by deep sequencing in Tgammadelta lymphoproliferative disease patients and healthy controls, within a larger immunophenotypic and STAT-mutation study. The TCR-sequenced pilot group comprised under 10 Tgammadelta large granular lymphocyte leukemia patients and a couple of hepatosplenic T-cell lymphoma patients. To confirm results, a couple of gamma-chain samples and all delta-chain samples were sequenced twice. The research as a whole found: Leukemic cells were skewed toward terminal effectors, whereas control T cells likely spanned varied maturation stages, a difference potentially limiting comparisons between patients and controls. Major clones in indolent patients were dominated by Vgamma9-JgammaP and Vdelta2-Ddelta3-Jdelta1 rearrangements, whereas symptomatic patients lacked these rearrangements and used less common gene combinations. When whole repertoires were clustered, patient gamma repertoires were grouped separately from healthy controls, whereas no separation between groups was observed for delta repertoires. The authors noted that NGS specificity may be reduced at low frequencies, so the public or private nature of leukemic clones needs confirmation. Nearly all major gamma and delta clonotypes of patients were found to be public, being shared with at least one healthy donor, and only a couple of gamma clonotypes were found to be private to disease.

For both patients and controls, peripheral blood mononuclear cells were isolated, and the genomic DNA from these cells was used for TCR sequencing. The sequenced patients had a median age of about 60 years and comprised about five males and about 6 females. Patients were recruited at a single hematology unit in Padova, Italy, and were reclassified according to 2017 WHO criteria for T-LGLL or HSTCL. Every patient sample was obtained either before therapy or while the patient was off therapy. This clone showed up just a few times. What antigen it recognizes has not been identified. No much larger clone exists at a distance of one base, and base qualities are not known. Trimming takes 1 base off V and 6 bases off J; junction bases not matched to a gene: 3. CDR3 length: 12 amino acids, cysteine to phenylalanine. Only the CDR3 region is kept as DNA, spanning 36 bases read in frame from base 1. The germline V gene (reference sequence) supplies CDR1 VTNTFY and CDR2 YDVSTARD.

In both library preparation methods, multiplex PCR was run with primers aimed at the conserved V and J regions of the TCR genes. Purified and pooled amplicons were sequenced on an Illumina MiSeq platform. The published analysis was carried out like this. MiXCR performed V(D)J alignment, clonotype assembly and translation, and VDJtools was used for functionality assessment and CDR3 repertoire analyses. CDR3 was defined per IMGT, and analyses were restricted to productive sequences using functional genes, excluding ORF genes and pseudogenes. Identical amino acid CDR3s of major clonotypes (frequency >=5%) were searched for across all patients and controls using a custom Python script. Clonotype frequencies in patients versus controls were compared with a one-sided non-parametric Wilcoxon test. TCRdb recomputed clones from the public reads with CATT; identical DNA rows were then combined. It is TCRdb's table, rather than the study itself, that gives the V and J calls and clone size. Here the sample has around 2,500 gamma-chain clones; roughly 19% occur a single time. The ten largest clones represent roughly 54% of the sample.

The chain joins TRGV3 to TRGJ1 or TRGJ2. The J gene is not listed in TCRdb, so it was assigned here from a DNA match to germline. The sequenced sample was blood. The TCR comes from a human donor with gamma-delta T-cell large granular lymphocyte leukemia. The DNA sequence is TGTGCCACCTGGGACAGTTCTTATAAGAAACTCTTT. Translated, this is CATWDSSYKKLF.